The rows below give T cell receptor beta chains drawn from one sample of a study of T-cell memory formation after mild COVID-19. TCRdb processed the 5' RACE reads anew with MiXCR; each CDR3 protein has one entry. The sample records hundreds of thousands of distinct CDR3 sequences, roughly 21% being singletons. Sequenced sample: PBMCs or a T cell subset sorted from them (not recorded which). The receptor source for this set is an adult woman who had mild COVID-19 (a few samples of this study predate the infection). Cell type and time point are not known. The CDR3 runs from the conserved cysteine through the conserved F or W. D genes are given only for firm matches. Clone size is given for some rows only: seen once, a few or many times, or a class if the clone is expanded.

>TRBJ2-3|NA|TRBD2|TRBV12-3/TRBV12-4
CASSHTSGGFTDTQYF
TGTGCCAGCAGCCACACTAGCGGGGGGTTCACAGATACGCAGTATTTT
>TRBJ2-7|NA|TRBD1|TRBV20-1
CSALDRAHYEQYF
TGCAGTGCCTTAGACAGGGCCCACTACGAGCAGTACTTC
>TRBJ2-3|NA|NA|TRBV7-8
CASSPRGSASDTQYF
TGTGCCAGCAGCCCTAGAGGGTCGGCTTCAGATACGCAGTATTTT
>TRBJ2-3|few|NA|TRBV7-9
CASSIVAGRTDTQYF
TGTGCCAGCAGCATAGTAGCAGGTCGGACAGATACGCAGTATTTT
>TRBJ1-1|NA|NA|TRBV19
CASSSTGDLNTEAFF
TGTGCCAGTAGTTCTACCGGGGATTTGAACACTGAAGCTTTCTTT
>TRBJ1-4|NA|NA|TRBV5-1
CASSRTGSATNEKLFF
TGCGCCAGCAGCCGTACTGGGAGCGCAACTAATGAAAAACTGTTTTTT
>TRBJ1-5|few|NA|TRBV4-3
CASSQDRASNQPQHF
TGCGCCAGCAGCCAAGACAGGGCTAGCAATCAGCCCCAGCATTTT
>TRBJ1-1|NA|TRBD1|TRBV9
CASSVRGQATEAFF
TGTGCCAGCAGCGTAAGAGGACAGGCCACTGAAGCTTTCTTT
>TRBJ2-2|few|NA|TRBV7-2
CASSLAGSGGTGELFF
TGTGCCAGCAGCTTAGCGGGTAGCGGTGGCACCGGGGAGCTGTTTTTT
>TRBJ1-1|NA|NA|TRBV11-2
CASSLTPGTEAFF
TGTGCCAGCAGCTTGACCCCCGGGACTGAAGCTTTCTTT
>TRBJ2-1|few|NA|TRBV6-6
CASSSWTPSDEQFF
TGTGCCAGCAGTTCCTGGACACCCTCGGATGAGCAGTTCTTC
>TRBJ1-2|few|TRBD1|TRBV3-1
CASSQDGSGTGGGYTF
TGTGCCAGCAGCCAAGACGGAAGCGGGACAGGGGGTGGCTACACCTTC
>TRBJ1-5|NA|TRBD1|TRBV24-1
CATSDTRTGSNQPQHF
TGTGCCACCAGTGATACACGGACAGGGAGCAATCAGCCCCAGCATTTT
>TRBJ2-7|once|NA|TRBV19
CASSMELAYEQYF
TGTGCCAGTAGTATGGAGCTTGCCTACGAGCAGTACTTC
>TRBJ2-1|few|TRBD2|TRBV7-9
CASSSTGLAGAQGEQFF
TGTGCCAGCAGCTCTACCGGACTAGCGGGGGCACAGGGTGAGCAGTTCTTC
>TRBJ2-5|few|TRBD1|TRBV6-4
CASSEKQGSTQYF
TGTGCCAGCAGTGAAAAACAGGGGTCGACCCAGTACTTC
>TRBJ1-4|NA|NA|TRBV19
CASFLRPPGEKLFF
TGTGCCAGTTTTCTGAGGCCACCGGGGGAAAAACTGTTTTTT
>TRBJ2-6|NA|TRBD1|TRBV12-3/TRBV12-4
CASSPFLGQERSGANVLTF
TGTGCCAGCAGTCCCTTCCTTGGACAGGAAAGATCTGGGGCCAACGTCCTGACTTTC
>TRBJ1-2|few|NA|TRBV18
CASSPGNNYGYTF
TGTGCCAGCTCACCAGGCAATAACTATGGCTACACCTTC
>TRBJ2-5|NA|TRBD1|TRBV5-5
CARSPGLRWTGGGETQYF
TGTGCCAGAAGCCCGGGCCTAAGATGGACAGGGGGCGGAGAGACCCAGTACTTC
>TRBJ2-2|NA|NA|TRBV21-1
CASSNHGRARGGELFF
TGTGCCAGCAGCAATCACGGGAGGGCCCGGGGCGGGGAGCTGTTTTTT
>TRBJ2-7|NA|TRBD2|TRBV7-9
CASSLPGTSGYEQYF
TGTGCCAGCAGCCTGCCGGGGACTAGCGGCTACGAGCAGTACTTC
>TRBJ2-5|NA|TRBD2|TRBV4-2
CASSQDISGGIQETQYF
TGTGCCAGCAGCCAAGACATTAGCGGGGGCATCCAAGAGACCCAGTACTTC
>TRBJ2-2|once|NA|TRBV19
CASSIGPGTSRAGELFF
TGTGCCAGTAGTATAGGCCCCGGGACTTCGAGGGCCGGGGAGCTGTTTTTT
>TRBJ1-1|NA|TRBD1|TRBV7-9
CASNSWGQMNTEAFF
TGTGCCAGCAACAGTTGGGGACAGATGAACACTGAAGCTTTCTTT
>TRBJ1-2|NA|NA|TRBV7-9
CASSLGSRGYTF
TGTGCCAGCAGCTTAGGGTCCCGCGGCTACACCTTC